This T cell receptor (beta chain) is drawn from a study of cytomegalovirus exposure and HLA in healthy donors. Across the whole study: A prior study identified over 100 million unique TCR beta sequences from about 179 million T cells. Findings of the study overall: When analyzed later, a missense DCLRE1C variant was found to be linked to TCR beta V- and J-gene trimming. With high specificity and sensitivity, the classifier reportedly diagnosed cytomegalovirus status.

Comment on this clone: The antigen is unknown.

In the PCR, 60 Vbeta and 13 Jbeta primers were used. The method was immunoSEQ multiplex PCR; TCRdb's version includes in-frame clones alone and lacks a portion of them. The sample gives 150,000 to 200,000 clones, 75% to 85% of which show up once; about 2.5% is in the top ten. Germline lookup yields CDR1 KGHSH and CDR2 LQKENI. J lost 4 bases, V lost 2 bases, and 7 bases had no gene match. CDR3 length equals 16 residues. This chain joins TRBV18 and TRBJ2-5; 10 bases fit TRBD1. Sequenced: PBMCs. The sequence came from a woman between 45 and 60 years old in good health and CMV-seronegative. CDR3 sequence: CASSPGGQGLRETQYF. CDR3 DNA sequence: TGTGCCAGCTCACCAGGGGGACAGGGGTTGAGAGAGACCCAGTACTTC.